Below, 28 T cell receptor beta chains from the same sample are listed, as sequenced in a study of blood T cells in healthy people across ages. A second about 6 to 11 cycle PCR used barcoded and J-beta primers. TCRdb ran MiXCR on the 5' RACE reads and lists one entry per CDR3 protein. The sample lists hundreds of thousands of distinct CDR3 sequences; more than 40% were seen once. The sample consisted of blood. The receptors were gathered from a man in his fifties or sixties in good health.

This clonotype occurred once. The V call is TRBV7-3, the J call TRBJ2-1; D gene ambiguous. This CDR3 contains 17 residues. The germline CDR1 and CDR2 sequences are SGHTA and FQGTGA. The V gene lost 2 bases and the J gene lost 9 bases, with 23 bases spanning the gap. The CDR3 region has the DNA TGTGCCAGCAGCTTAGTCCCCCCCTCAACTGGGAAGAGTGAGCAGTTCTTC. Amino acids: CASSLVPPSTGKSEQFF.

This clonotype was detected many times. The chain recombines TRBV6-1 with TRBJ1-5; TRBD1 aligns across 7 bases. Germline V CDR1 and CDR2: MNHNS, SASEGT. V was pared by 10 bases and J by 4 bases, with 4 bases of the junction left unmatched. The CDR3 runs 12 residues. The CDR3 bases are TGTGCCACCCGGACAGGTAATCAGCCCCAGCATTTT. It translates to CATRTGNQPQHF.

The CDR3 DNA reads as TGTGCCAGCAGTTACGGTCGGCTAGACACTGAAGCTTTCTTT. It specifies CASSYGRLDTEAFF. V and J are TRBV6-6 and TRBJ1-1; D unresolved. Germline assignment: CDR1 MNHNY and CDR2 SVGAGI (reference sequence). The germline V and J ends were trimmed by 2 bases and 3 bases, with 10 bases remaining between them. The CDR3 covers 14 residues.

The J gene is TRBJ2-5, the V gene TRBV12-3 or TRBV12-4, with TRBD1 matching over 10 bases. The CDR3 has 18 amino acids. V shed 3 bases and J 3 bases; nucleotides not matched to a gene: 13. The CDR3 loop reads CASSFSPLAGTGEETQYF. CDR3 bases: TGTGCCAGCAGTTTTTCCCCCCTGGCCGGGACAGGGGAAGAGACCCAGTACTTC.

The chain carries TRBV9 and TRBJ2-1; weak D call: TRBD2 (7 bases). Between the trimmed V and J ends, which lost 4 bases and 1 base, there was a span of 15 bases. The germline V gene encodes CDR1 SGDLS and CDR2 YYNGEE. CDR3 length: 16 residues. This CDR3 reads CASSPRRGASYNEQFF. In DNA form, the CDR3 reads TGTGCCAGCAGCCCGAGACGGGGGGCTTCCTACAATGAGCAGTTCTTC.

The chain recombines TRBV10-2 with TRBJ1-2; a possible D gene is TRBD1 (5 bases). Deletions cut 3 bases from V and 4 bases from J, with 15 bases between. The length of the CDR3 is 15 residues. Germline V lookup: CDR1 WSHSY, CDR2 SAAADI. Written as DNA, the CDR3 is TGCGCCAGCAGTGAAGGGAGCGGGGGAACCTATGGCTACACCTTC. This encodes CASSEGSGGTYGYTF.

This clonotype was seen more than once but under ten times. The chain links TRBV20-1 to TRBJ2-7, with 7 bases that match TRBD1. The CDR3 spans 14 residues. From germline, CDR1 is DFQATT and CDR2 SNEGSKA (reference sequence). The ends lost 2 bases at V and 4 bases at J; junction bases unmatched: 8. The CDR3 sequence: CSARLMTGSYEQYF. In DNA, the CDR3 is TGCAGTGCTAGATTGATGACAGGGAGTTACGAGCAGTACTTC.

The chain links TRBV9 to TRBJ2-1, with 8 nucleotides matching TRBD2. V was pared by 0 bases and J by 5 bases, with 4 bases of the junction left unmatched. The germline CDR1 and CDR2 sequences are SGDLS and YYNGEE. The CDR3 has 15 amino acids. The CDR3 coding sequence is TGTGCCAGCAGCGTAGGTAGCGGGGCTCACAATGAGCAGTTCTTC. Translated: CASSVGSGAHNEQFF.

This clonotype has a handful of counts. The chain has TRBV6-1 and TRBJ2-7; weak D call: TRBD2 (6 bases). This CDR3 spans 16 amino acids. V lost 1 base and J 0 bases, leaving 13 bases between the germline ends. The V gene's germline CDR1 is MNHNS and CDR2 SASEGT. CDR3 DNA: TGTGCCAGCAGTGAAGTTTTGGGGGGAGACTCCTACGAGCAGTACTTC. Protein: CASSEVLGGDSYEQYF.

This clonotype was picked up a small number of times. For the CDR3, the DNA is TGTGCCAGCAGTGATGGTGGATGGTACGAGCAGTACTTC. It translates to CASSDGGWYEQYF. The chain links TRBV6-1 to TRBJ2-4; D remains ambiguous. The J call is uncertain, as TRBJ2-7 better fits the DNA end. Germline CDR1 reads MNHNS; CDR2 reads SASEGT. The CDR3 totals 13 residues.

V and J are TRBV7-2 and TRBJ2-7; TRBD2 agrees at 7 bases. With V trimmed by 2 bases and J by 1 base, 5 bases remained unmatched. Germline lookup yields CDR1 SGHTA and CDR2 FQGNSA. This CDR3 region has 15 residues. This CDR3 reads CASSLPNGRSYEQYF. As DNA, the CDR3 is TGTGCCAGCAGCTTACCCAACGGGAGGTCCTACGAGCAGTACTTC.

This clonotype was recorded a few times. The rearrangement links TRBV5-1 to TRBJ2-1, with a tentative D call TRBD2 (6 bases). The germline V gene has CDR1 SGHRS and CDR2 YFSETQ. The V end lost 4 bases, the J end lost 0 bases, and 20 bases lay between the germline ends. The CDR3 consists of 18 residues. CDR3 nucleotides: TGCGCCAGCAGCGCGGACCCCCCGGGGACTCTCTCCTACAATGAGCAGTTCTTC. Translation gives CASSADPPGTLSYNEQFF.

The DNA of the CDR3 is TGTGCCAGCAGCGTCACCGGGTACAATGAGCAGTTCTTC. Its translation: CASSVTGYNEQFF. The rearrangement joins TRBV9 to TRBJ2-1, with unresolved D. Trimming removed 2 bases at V and 4 bases at J, with 7 bases between. The germline CDR1 and CDR2 sequences are SGDLS and YYNGEE. CDR3 length: 13 residues.

This chain joins TRBV24-1 and TRBJ2-5, with D unclear. The V and J ends lost 3 bases and 7 bases respectively, with 17 bases between them. The CDR3 is 15 amino acids. Germline CDR1 and CDR2: KGHDR and SFDVKD. The CDR3 bases are TGTGCCACCAGTGATCCTGGTGACCCCATGGGGACCCAGTACTTC. It yields the protein CATSDPGDPMGTQYF.

This clonotype was counted only a few times. This chain joins TRBV27 and TRBJ1-2, with D possibly TRBD1 on 5 matching bases. Germline lookup yields CDR1 MNHEY and CDR2 SMNVEV (reference sequence). V lost 3 bases to trimming and J lost 4 bases, with 12 bases between them. The CDR3 is 14 residues long. DNA for the CDR3: TGTGCCAGCAGTTTCTCAGGGATGGGCTATGGCTACACCTTC. As protein: CASSFSGMGYGYTF.

This clonotype was picked up a small number of times. CDR3 sequence (DNA): TGTGCCAGCAGCCTGGGAGGACCTAGGGAGCAGTACTTC. The encoded protein is CASSLGGPREQYF. This chain joins TRBV11-1 and TRBJ2-7; D is perhaps TRBD2 (6 bases). The length of the CDR3 is 13 residues. V was shortened by 5 bases and J by 7 bases, with 15 bases between the two germline ends. CDR1 is SGHAT, CDR2 FQDESV, per germline (reference sequence). Full variable domain (outside the CDR3, taken from reference TRBV11-1 and TRBJ2-7): EAEVAQSPRYKITEKSQAVAFWCDPISGHATLYWYRQILGQGPELLVQFQDESVVDDSQLPKDRFSAERLKGVDSTLKIQPAELGDSAMYLCASSLGGPREQYFGPGTRLTVT.

The J gene is TRBJ2-3, the V gene TRBV20-1; 9 bases are shared with TRBD2. Germline V gene sequence: CDR1 DFQATT, CDR2 SNEGSKA (reference sequence). V lost 0 bases and J lost 1; bases outside the gene matches: 5. The CDR3 consists of 16 residues. The CDR3 nucleotides are TGCAGTGCTAGAGATTTGGCGGGGGGGGGCACAGATACGCAGTATTTT. Encoded protein: CSARDLAGGGTDTQYF.

A few counts support this clonotype. V is TRBV12-3 or TRBV12-4 and J is TRBJ2-3; 13 bases line up with TRBD2. This CDR3 comprises 16 residues. V trimming: 6 bases; J trimming: 10 bases; junction bases outside the gene matches: 13. The CDR3 nucleotides are TGTGCCAGCAGGCGGACTAGCGGGGGCTTTTCGGGTCCGCAGTATTTT. Amino acid sequence: CASRRTSGGFSGPQYF.

This clonotype was picked up one time. The chain has TRBV25-1 and TRBJ2-2; the match to TRBD2 covers 10 bases. The germline CDR1 and CDR2 sequences are MGHDK and SYGVNS. This CDR3 has 15 residues. J was trimmed by 9 bases and V by 5 bases; bases with no gene match: 9. The chain's CDR3 is CASSPQRGGLRELFF. The CDR3 DNA sequence: TGTGCCAGCAGTCCCCAGCGGGGGGGCCTTCGGGAGCTGTTTTTT.

The rearrangement joins TRBV12-3 or TRBV12-4 to TRBJ2-5, with D unclear. CDR3 length: 13 residues. The ends were cut back, 7 bases at V and 2 bases at J, with 11 bases in the middle. DNA of the CDR3: TGTGCCAGCACCCCACGCCCACAAGAGACCCAGTACTTC. Translated, it gives CASTPRPQETQYF.

This clonotype was recorded a few times. The rearrangement uses TRBV20-1 and TRBJ2-1; D might be TRBD2 (6 bases). Trimming cost V 3 bases and J 8 bases, with 8 bases left between them. CDR1 is DFQATT, CDR2 SNEGSKA, per germline (reference sequence). CDR3 size: 11 residues. CDR3 in DNA: TGCAGTGCTAGCGGGGGACATGAGCAGTTCTTC. It translates to CSASGGHEQFF.

This chain uses TRBV6-6 with TRBJ2-5; 10 positions agree with TRBD2. The CDR3 spans 15 residues. The germline gives CDR1 MNHNY, CDR2 SVGAGI (reference sequence). Trimming removed 7 bases from V and 7 bases from J; junction bases left unmatched: 12. DNA for the CDR3: TGTGCCAGCAACCTAGCGGGGGACTCCTCGGGGACCCAGTACTTC. Its protein product is CASNLAGDSSGTQYF.

This clonotype was observed a handful of times. This chain connects TRBV4-3 to TRBJ2-7; 10 bases fit TRBD2. Trimming took 0 bases from V and 4 from J; bases not matched to a gene: 12. The CDR3 covers 18 residues. Per germline, CDR1 LGHNA and CDR2 YSLEER. The CDR3: CASSQDTGVSGGRYEQYF. The CDR3 DNA reads TGCGCCAGCAGCCAAGATACGGGGGTTAGCGGGGGGCGGTACGAGCAGTACTTC.

The chain couples TRBV5-1 to TRBJ1-2; 11 nucleotides agree with TRBD1. Germline V gene lookup returns CDR1 SGHRS and CDR2 YFSETQ. Trimming cost V 5 bases and J 3 bases; bases outside gene matches: 3. The CDR3 spans 14 residues. In DNA form, the CDR3 reads TGCGCCAGCAGAGGACAGGGGGCGGACTATGGCTACACCTTC. This translates into CASRGQGADYGYTF. The variable domain in full, with the rest retrieved from reference TRBV5-1 and TRBJ1-2, is KAGVTQTPRYLIKTRGQQVTLSCSPISGHRSVSWYQQTPGQGLQFLFEYFSETQRNKGNFPGRFSGRQFSNSRSEMNVSTLELGDSALYLCASRGQGADYGYTFGSGTRLTVV.

This clonotype was seen more than once but under ten times. This rearrangement joins TRBV28 to TRBJ2-7; D ambiguous. V dropped 1 base and J dropped 0 bases, with 7 bases sitting between them. Germline-derived CDR1 and CDR2 are MDHEN and SYDVKM. CDR3 length: 14 residues. The CDR3 nucleotides are TGTGCCAGCAGTTTATCTCCGGTCTCCTACGAGCAGTACTTC. This translates into CASSLSPVSYEQYF.

This clonotype was detected only a few times. This chain joins TRBV24-1 and TRBJ1-1, with 7 bases aligning to TRBD1. The CDR3 loop spans 13 amino acids. Losses at the gene ends were 3 bases for V and 11 bases for J; bases not matched to a gene: 8. Germline V gene lookup returns CDR1 KGHDR and CDR2 SFDVKD. CDR3 bases: TGTGCCACCAGTGATCGTAGACAGGGCGGCGCTTTCTTT. Translated, it gives CATSDRRQGGAFF.

The rearrangement uses TRBV2 and TRBJ1-2; unclear D gene. Between the trimmed V and J ends, which lost 8 bases and 5 bases, there was a span of 18 bases. The CDR3 runs 14 residues. Germline lookup yields CDR1 SNHLY and CDR2 FYNNEI. The CDR3 DNA reads as TGTGCCAGCGTCGTAGAAGGAGGCGGGTATGGCTACACCTTC. Encoded protein: CASVVEGGGYGYTF.

This chain connects TRBV4-3 to TRBJ2-7; D remains unclear. This CDR3 comprises 15 residues. V dropped 0 bases and J dropped 4 bases, with 13 bases sitting between them. Germline V gene lookup returns CDR1 LGHNA and CDR2 YSLEER. CDR3 amino acids: CASSQERRGDYEQYF. CDR3 in DNA: TGCGCCAGCAGCCAAGAGCGAAGAGGAGATTACGAGCAGTACTTC.